This passage covers 15 T cell receptor beta chains from one sample sequenced in a study of blood T cell repertoires in COVID-19. Sequencing was performed with immunoSEQ multiplex PCR; in TCRdb, only in-frame clones are kept and a portion is missing. The sample has roughly 38,000 clones, over 75% seen once. Material: peripheral blood. These receptors came from a man aged 35 to 55 with active or convalescent COVID-19.

V usage is TRBV10-2 and J usage is TRBJ2-2, with TRBD1 matching over 8 bases. Germline V lookup: CDR1 WSHSY, CDR2 SAAADI. The CDR3 extends over 15 amino acids. V lost 7 bases to trimming and J lost 1 base; unmatched junction nucleotides: 5. Written as DNA, the CDR3 is TGCGCCAGCAACCTAGGACAGGGGAACACCGGGGAGCTGTTTTTT. It specifies CASNLGQGNTGELFF.

This chain connects TRBV15 to TRBJ1-6; 7 nucleotides agree with TRBD1. V gave up 5 bases and J gave up 6 bases; unmatched junction bases: 7. Germline V gene sequence: CDR1 LNHNV, CDR2 YYDKDF (reference sequence). This CDR3 spans 15 amino acids. CDR3 sequence (DNA): TGTGCCACCAGCCGAGCCCGGGACAGTAATTCACCCCTCCACTTT. Translating gives CATSRARDSNSPLHF. Filled out from reference TRBV15 and TRBJ1-6, the complete variable domain reads DAMVIQNPRYQVTQFGKPVTLSCSQTLNHNVMYWYQQKSSQAPKLLFHYYDKDFNNEADTPDNFQSRRPNTSFCFLDIRSPGLGDTAMYLCATSRARDSNSPLHFGNGTRLTVT.

The chain joins TRBV7-2 to TRBJ1-2, with 9 positions matching TRBD1. Germline-derived CDR1 and CDR2 are SGHTA and FQGNSA. CDR3 size: 15 residues. V was clipped by 1 base and J by 13 bases; unmatched bases: 13. The CDR3 is CASSLGARDREGCTF. DNA of the CDR3: TGTGCCAGCAGCTTAGGGGCGCGGGACAGGGAGGGGTGCACCTTC.

The V and J genes are TRBV7-2 and TRBJ1-3; the match to TRBD1 covers 7 bases. The V and J ends lost 1 base and 0 bases, in that order; junction bases with no gene match: 9. The V gene's germline CDR1 is SGHTA and CDR2 FQGNSA. The CDR3 contains 18 residues. The CDR3 nucleotides read TGTGCCAGCAGCTTAGTAACCACGCGGACAGGCTCTGGAAACACCATATATTTT. Its protein product is CASSLVTTRTGSGNTIYF.

V and J are TRBV7-2 and TRBJ1-6, with a weak D call TRBD1 (5 bases). V lost 5 bases, J lost 7 bases, and 18 bases lay in between. The CDR3 is 16 amino acids. Germline V gene lookup returns CDR1 SGHTA and CDR2 FQGNSA. CDR3 sequence (DNA): TGTGCCAGCAGCCCTCGACGGGGGGGAGGGAATTCACCCCTCCACTTT. Translating gives CASSPRRGGGNSPLHF.

In this sample, this clone turned up once. The chain combines TRBV28 with TRBJ1-1; D is possibly TRBD1 (5 bases). Germline values: CDR1 MDHEN, CDR2 SYDVKM. The V end was cut by 6 bases, the J end by 2 bases, with 10 bases between. The CDR3 consists of 13 residues. The DNA of the CDR3 is TGTGCCAGCAGAACAGGAAGTAACACTGAAGCTTTCTTT. Encoded protein: CASRTGSNTEAFF.

This rearrangement joins TRBV6-2 or TRBV6-3 to TRBJ1-5; perhaps TRBD1 as D (5 bases). The V and J ends lost 2 bases and 9 bases respectively, with 23 bases between them. CDR3 length: 17 amino acids. CDR1 MNHEY and CDR2 SVGEGT come from the germline V gene. DNA for the CDR3: TGTGCCAGCAGTTACCTGCCCGGGGGGAACAAGGGACGGCCCCAGCATTTT. This encodes CASSYLPGGNKGRPQHF.

V gene TRBV2 combines with J gene TRBJ2-7, with TRBD2 identical over 13 bases. The CDR3 is made up of 14 amino acids. Losses at the gene ends were 6 bases for V and 6 bases for J; bases not matched to a gene: 5. Germline V gene lookup returns CDR1 SNHLY and CDR2 FYNNEI. The CDR3 region is CASSPGLAGAEQYF. As DNA, the CDR3 is TGTGCCAGCAGCCCCGGACTAGCGGGAGCCGAGCAGTACTTC.

J is TRBJ1-2 and V is TRBV3-1 (or the pseudogene TRBV3-2); 7 nucleotides line up with TRBD1. The CDR3 covers 16 residues. From germline, CDR1 is LGHDT and CDR2 YNNKEL (reference sequence). V shed 5 bases and J 4 bases; nucleotides not matched to a gene: 13. As DNA, the CDR3 is TGTGCCAGCAGCTCGCATTCACGGGCAGGGGGCTATGGCTACACCTTC. As protein: CASSSHSRAGGYGYTF.

The chain employs TRBV30 and TRBJ2-7; tentative D call: TRBD2 (6 bases). Per the germline V gene, CDR1 is GTSNPN and CDR2 is SVGIG (reference sequence). The germline V and J ends were trimmed by 3 bases and 7 bases, with 16 bases remaining between them. The CDR3 runs 13 residues. CDR3 nucleotides: TGTGCCTGGAGAGGGGAGGTTCTGGGGGAGCAGTACTTC. The encoded protein is CAWRGEVLGEQYF. The full variable domain, with the rest looked up from reference TRBV30 and TRBJ2-7, is SQTIHQWPATLVQPVGSPLSLECTVEGTSNPNLYWYRQAAGRGLQLLFYSVGIGQISSEVPQNLSASRPQDRQFILSSKKLLLSDSGFYLCAWRGEVLGEQYFGPGTRLTVT.

A single count supports this clone. The CDR3 DNA is TGTGCCAGCAGCTTAGAGCCCTCTGGGGCCAACGTCCTGACTTTC. It specifies CASSLEPSGANVLTF. The V gene is TRBV7-3, the J gene TRBJ2-6; D ambiguous. This CDR3 comprises 15 residues. V was cut by 2 bases and J by 0 bases, with 5 bases left in between. Germline V CDR1 and CDR2: SGHTA, FQGTGA. Complete variable domain (other parts from reference TRBV7-3 and TRBJ2-6): GAGVSQTPSNKVTEKGKYVELRCDPISGHTALYWYRQSLGQGPEFLIYFQGTGAADDSGLPNDRFFAVRPEGSVSTLKIQRTERGDSAVYLCASSLEPSGANVLTFGAGSRLTVL.

The chain recombines TRBV5-4 with TRBJ1-2, with 7 bases lining up with TRBD1. The germline V gene encodes CDR1 SGHNT and CDR2 YYREEE (reference sequence). This CDR3 has 12 amino acids. J lost 7 bases, V lost 2 bases, and 2 bases had no gene match. The CDR3 DNA reads TGTGCCAGCAGCTTTGAGGGGGCTGGCTACACCTTC. As protein: CASSFEGAGYTF.

The CDR3 bases are TGCGCCAGCAGCTTGGGGGACAGGGTGACTGAAGCTTTCTTT. Amino acids: CASSLGDRVTEAFF. The chain recombines TRBV5-1 with TRBJ1-1; 9 positions agree with TRBD1. Germline assignment: CDR1 SGHRS and CDR2 YFSETQ. With V trimmed by 0 bases and J by 5 bases, 2 bases remained unmatched. The CDR3 sequence is 14 residues long.

The J gene is TRBJ2-3, the V gene TRBV19; no definite D call. V was pared by 4 bases and J by 6 bases, with 11 bases between. This CDR3 comprises 13 residues. Per germline, CDR1 LNHDA and CDR2 SQIVND (reference sequence). The CDR3 region is CASSNLGSDTQYF. In DNA, the CDR3 is TGTGCCAGTAGTAACCTCGGGTCGGATACGCAGTATTTT.

This sequence joins TRBV5-6 and TRBJ2-5; TRBD2 might be the D (6 bases). With 2 bases removed from V and 5 bases from J, the gap between germline ends came to 13 bases. This CDR3 has 14 amino acids. The V gene's germline CDR1 is SGHDT and CDR2 YYEEEE. CDR3 DNA sequence: TGTGCCAGCAGCTTCGCGGGGCCAAAGGAGACCCAGTACTTC. This gives the protein CASSFAGPKETQYF. The whole variable domain, filled in from reference TRBV5-6 and TRBJ2-5, reads DAGVTQSPTHLIKTRGQQVTLRCSPKSGHDTVSWYQQALGQGPQFIFQYYEEEERQRGNFPDRFSGHQFPNYSSELNVNALLLGDSALYLCASSFAGPKETQYFGPGTRLLVL.